The clone carrying this T cell receptor (beta chain) was detected once. In the same sample, other DNA sequences code for this CDR3. The CDR3 is 14 amino acids. V gave up 2 bases and J gave up 1 base; unmatched junction bases: 2. CDR1 is SGHRS and CDR2 is YFSETQ in the germline V gene. Here immunoSEQ multiplex PCR was the method, and the copy in TCRdb shows in-frame clones only, minus some. The sample carries some 2,000,000 clones, approximately 94% recorded once. The record originates from a study of shared clonotypes between healthy human individuals. Free of recent acute infections or vaccinations, the donors were healthy HIV-negative adults.

The TCR sequence derives from a man between 18 and 29 years old in good health. The chain uses TRBV5-1 and TRBJ2-7; 8 nucleotides match TRBD1. The sequenced sample consisted of naive CD4+ T cells sorted from blood. Stated subset: CD45RA+ positively selected. The CDR3 is CASSLWDRSYEQYF. The CDR3, as DNA: TGCGCCAGCAGCTTATGGGACAGGTCCTACGAGCAGTACTTC.